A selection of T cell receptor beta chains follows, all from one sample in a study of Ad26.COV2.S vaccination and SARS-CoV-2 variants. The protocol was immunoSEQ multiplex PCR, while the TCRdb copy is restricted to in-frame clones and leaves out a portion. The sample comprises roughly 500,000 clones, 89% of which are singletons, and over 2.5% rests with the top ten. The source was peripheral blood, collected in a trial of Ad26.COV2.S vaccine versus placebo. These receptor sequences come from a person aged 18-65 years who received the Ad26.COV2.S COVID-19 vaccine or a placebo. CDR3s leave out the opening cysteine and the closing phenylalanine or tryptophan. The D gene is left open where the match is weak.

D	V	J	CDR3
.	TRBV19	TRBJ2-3	ASSSRRGGIDTQY
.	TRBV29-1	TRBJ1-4	SAGWANEKLF
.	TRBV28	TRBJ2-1	ASSFRDLSSYNEQF
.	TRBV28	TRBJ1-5	ASSFLPRGASNQPQH
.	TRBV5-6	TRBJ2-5	ASRLQGGPQETQY
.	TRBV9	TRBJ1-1	ASSVAPRDTEAF
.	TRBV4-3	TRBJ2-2	ASSQDREIGELF
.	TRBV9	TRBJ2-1	ASSVYGTGGDEQF
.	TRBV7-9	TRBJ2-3	ASSSGRADTQY
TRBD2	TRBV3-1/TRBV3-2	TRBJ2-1	ASSQIPGTSGDLNEQF
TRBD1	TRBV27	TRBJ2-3	ASSITPSTGWYGTDTQY
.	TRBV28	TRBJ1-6	ASSLRGYYNSPLH
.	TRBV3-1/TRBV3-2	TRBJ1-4	ASSQERNLLEKLF
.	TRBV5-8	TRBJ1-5	ASSLFGGNQPQH
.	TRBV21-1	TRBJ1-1	ASADWDSQHPKMNTEAF
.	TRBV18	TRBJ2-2	ASSRTNTNTGELF
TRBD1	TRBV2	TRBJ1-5	ASTRQGSNQPQH
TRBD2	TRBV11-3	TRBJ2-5	ASSSLGRLAGEETQY
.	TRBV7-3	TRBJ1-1	ASSLTWSAEAF